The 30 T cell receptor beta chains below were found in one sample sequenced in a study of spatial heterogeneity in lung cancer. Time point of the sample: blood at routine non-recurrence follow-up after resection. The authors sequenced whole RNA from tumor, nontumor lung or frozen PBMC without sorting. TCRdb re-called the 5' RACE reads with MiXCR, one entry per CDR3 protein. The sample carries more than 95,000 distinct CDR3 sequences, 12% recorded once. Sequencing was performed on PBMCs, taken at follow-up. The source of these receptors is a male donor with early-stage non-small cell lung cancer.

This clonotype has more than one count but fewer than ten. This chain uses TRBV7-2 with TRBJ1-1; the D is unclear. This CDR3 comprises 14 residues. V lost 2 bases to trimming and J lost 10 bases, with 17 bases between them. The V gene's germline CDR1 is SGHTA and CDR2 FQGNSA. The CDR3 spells CASSLSGITLTAFF. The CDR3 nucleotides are TGTGCCAGCAGCTTATCAGGTATAACACTGACAGCTTTCTTT.

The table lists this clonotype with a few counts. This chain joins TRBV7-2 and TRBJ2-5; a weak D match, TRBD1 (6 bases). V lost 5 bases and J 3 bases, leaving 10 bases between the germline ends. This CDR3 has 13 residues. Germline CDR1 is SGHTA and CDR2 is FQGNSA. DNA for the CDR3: TGTGCCAGCAGCGTAGACAGGAAAGAGACCCAGTACTTC. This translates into CASSVDRKETQYF.

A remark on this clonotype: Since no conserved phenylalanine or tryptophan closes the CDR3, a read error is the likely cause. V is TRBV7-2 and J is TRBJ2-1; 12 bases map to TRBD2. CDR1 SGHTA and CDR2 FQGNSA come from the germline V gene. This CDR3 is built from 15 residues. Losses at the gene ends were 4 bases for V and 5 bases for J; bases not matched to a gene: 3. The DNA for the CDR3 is TGTGCCAGCAGCTACCGGACTAGCGGGGACAATGAGCAGTTCCTC. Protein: CASSYRTSGDNEQFL.

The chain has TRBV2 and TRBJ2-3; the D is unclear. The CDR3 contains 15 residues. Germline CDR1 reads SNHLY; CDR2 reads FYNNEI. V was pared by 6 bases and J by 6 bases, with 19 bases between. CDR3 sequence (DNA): TGTGCCAGCAGAACCTTGACCTCTCCCCGGGATACGCAGTATTTT. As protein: CASRTLTSPRDTQYF.

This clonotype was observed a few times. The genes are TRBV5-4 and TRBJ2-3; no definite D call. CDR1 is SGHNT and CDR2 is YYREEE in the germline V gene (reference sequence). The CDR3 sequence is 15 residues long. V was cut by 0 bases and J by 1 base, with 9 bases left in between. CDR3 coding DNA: TGTGCCAGCAGCTTGGATTCCTCCCGCACAGATACGCAGTATTTT. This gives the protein CASSLDSSRTDTQYF. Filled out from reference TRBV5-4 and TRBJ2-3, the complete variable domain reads ETGVTQSPTHLIKTRGQQVTLRCSSQSGHNTVSWYQQALGQGPQFIFQYYREEENGRGNFPPRFSGLQFPNYSSELNVNALELDDSALYLCASSLDSSRTDTQYFGPGTRLTVL.

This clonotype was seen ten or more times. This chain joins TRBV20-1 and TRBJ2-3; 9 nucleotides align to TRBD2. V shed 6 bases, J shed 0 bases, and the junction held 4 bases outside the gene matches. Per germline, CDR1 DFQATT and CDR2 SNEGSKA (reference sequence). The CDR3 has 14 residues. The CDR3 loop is CSARGLASTDTQYF. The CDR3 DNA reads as TGCAGTGCACGGGGACTAGCTAGCACAGATACGCAGTATTTT.

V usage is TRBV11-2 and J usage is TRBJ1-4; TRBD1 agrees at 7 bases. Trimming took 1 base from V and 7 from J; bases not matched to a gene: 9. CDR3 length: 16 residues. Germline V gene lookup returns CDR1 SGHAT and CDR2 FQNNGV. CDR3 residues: CASSLGAGGGTEKLFF. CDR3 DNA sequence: TGTGCCAGCAGCTTAGGCGCAGGGGGTGGAACTGAAAAACTGTTTTTT.

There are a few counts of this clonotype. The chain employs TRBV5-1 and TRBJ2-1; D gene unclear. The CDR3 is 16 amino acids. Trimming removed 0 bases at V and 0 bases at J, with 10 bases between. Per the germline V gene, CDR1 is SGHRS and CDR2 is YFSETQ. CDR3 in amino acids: CASSLDLLTSYNEQFF. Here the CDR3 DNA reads TGCGCCAGCAGCTTGGATCTCCTAACCTCCTACAATGAGCAGTTCTTC. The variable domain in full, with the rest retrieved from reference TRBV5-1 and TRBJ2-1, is KAGVTQTPRYLIKTRGQQVTLSCSPISGHRSVSWYQQTPGQGLQFLFEYFSETQRNKGNFPGRFSGRQFSNSRSEMNVSTLELGDSALYLCASSLDLLTSYNEQFFGPGTRLTVL.

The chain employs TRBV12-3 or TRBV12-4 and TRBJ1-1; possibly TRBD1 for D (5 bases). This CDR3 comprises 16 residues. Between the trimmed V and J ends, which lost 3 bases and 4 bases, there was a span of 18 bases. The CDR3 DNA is TGTGCCAGCAGTTTGAACAGGCGCACTTCGTTCACTGAAGCTTTCTTT. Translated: CASSLNRRTSFTEAFF.

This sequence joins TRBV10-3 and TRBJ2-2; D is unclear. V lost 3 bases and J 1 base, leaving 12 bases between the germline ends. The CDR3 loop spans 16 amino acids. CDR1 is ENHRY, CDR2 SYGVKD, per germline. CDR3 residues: CAISDGGSGNTGELFF. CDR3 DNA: TGTGCCATCAGTGATGGTGGGTCCGGGAACACCGGGGAGCTGTTTTTT.

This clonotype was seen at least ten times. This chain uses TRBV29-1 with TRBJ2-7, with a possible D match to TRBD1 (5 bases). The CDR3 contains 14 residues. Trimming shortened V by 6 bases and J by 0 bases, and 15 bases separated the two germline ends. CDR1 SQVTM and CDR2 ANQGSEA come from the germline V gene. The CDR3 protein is CSVDKDSNSYEQYF. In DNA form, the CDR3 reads TGCAGCGTAGATAAAGACAGTAACTCCTACGAGCAGTACTTC.

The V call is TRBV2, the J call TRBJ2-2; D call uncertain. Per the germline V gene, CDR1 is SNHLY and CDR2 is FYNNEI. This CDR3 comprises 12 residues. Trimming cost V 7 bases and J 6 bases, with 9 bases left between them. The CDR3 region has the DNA TGTGCCAGCAACACGAAGGCCGGGGAGCTGTTTTTT. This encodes CASNTKAGELFF.

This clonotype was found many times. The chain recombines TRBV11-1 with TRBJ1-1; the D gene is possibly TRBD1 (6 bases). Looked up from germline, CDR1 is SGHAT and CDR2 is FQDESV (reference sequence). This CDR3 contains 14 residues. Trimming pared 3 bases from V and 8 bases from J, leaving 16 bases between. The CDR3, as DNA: TGTGCCAGCAGCTTCCGTGCGACAGGAGGAGAAGCTTTCTTT. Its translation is CASSFRATGGEAFF.

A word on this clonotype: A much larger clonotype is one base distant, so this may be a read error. CDR3 DNA: TGTGTCAGCAGCCGGACTAGCGGGGGCCCCTACGAGCAGTACTTC. It encodes CVSSRTSGGPYEQYF. This sequence joins TRBV3-1 and TRBJ2-7, with 13 bases identical to TRBD2. Germline assignment: CDR1 LGHDT and CDR2 YNNKEL (reference sequence). The CDR3 extends over 15 amino acids.

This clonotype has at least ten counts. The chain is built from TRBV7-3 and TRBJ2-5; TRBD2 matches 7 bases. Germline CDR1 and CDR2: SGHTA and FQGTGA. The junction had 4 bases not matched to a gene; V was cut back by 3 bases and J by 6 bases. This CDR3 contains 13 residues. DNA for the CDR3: TGTGCCAGCAGCTTCGGGGGGAGGAAGACCCAGTACTTC. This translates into CASSFGGRKTQYF.

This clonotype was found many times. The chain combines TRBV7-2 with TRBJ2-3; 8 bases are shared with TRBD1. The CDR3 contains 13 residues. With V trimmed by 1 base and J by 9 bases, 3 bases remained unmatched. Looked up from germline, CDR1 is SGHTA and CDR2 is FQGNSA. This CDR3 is CASSLDGQGTQYF. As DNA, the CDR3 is TGTGCCAGCAGCTTAGACGGACAGGGCACGCAGTATTTT.

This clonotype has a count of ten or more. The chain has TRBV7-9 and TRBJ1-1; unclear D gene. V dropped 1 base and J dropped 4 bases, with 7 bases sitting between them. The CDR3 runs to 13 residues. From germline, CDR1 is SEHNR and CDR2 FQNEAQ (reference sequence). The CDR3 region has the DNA TGTGCCAGCAGCTTAGACACGGGCACTGAAGCTTTCTTT. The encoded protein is CASSLDTGTEAFF.

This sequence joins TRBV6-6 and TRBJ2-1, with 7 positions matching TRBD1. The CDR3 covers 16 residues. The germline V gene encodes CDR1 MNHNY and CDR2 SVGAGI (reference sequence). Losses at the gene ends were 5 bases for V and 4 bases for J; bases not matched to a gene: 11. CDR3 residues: CASSLGLNRGYNEQFF. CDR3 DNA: TGTGCCAGCAGTCTAGGTTTGAACAGGGGATACAATGAGCAGTTCTTC.

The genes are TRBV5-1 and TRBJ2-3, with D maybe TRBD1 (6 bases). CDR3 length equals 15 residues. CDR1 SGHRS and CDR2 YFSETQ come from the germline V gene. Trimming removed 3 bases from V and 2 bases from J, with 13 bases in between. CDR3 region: CASSSRQVFTDTQYF. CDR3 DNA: TGCGCCAGCAGCTCGCGACAGGTGTTCACAGATACGCAGTATTTT.

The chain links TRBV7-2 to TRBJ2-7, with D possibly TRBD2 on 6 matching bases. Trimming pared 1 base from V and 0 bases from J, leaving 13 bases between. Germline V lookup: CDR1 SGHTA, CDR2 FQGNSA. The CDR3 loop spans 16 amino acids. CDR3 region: CASSLGLVGGSYEQYF. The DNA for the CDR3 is TGTGCCAGCAGCTTAGGTCTCGTGGGGGGCTCCTACGAGCAGTACTTC.

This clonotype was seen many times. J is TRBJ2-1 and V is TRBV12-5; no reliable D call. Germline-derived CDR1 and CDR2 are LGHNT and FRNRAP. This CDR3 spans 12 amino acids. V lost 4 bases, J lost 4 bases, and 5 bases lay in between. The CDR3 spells CASGWMYNEQFF. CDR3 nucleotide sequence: TGTGCTAGTGGTTGGATGTACAATGAGCAGTTCTTC.

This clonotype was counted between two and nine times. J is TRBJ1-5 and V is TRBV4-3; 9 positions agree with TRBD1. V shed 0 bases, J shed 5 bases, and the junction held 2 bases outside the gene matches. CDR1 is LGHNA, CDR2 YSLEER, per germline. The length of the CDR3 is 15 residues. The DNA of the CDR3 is TGCGCCAGCAGCCAAGATGGGACAGGGTATCAGCCCCAGCATTTT. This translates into CASSQDGTGYQPQHF.

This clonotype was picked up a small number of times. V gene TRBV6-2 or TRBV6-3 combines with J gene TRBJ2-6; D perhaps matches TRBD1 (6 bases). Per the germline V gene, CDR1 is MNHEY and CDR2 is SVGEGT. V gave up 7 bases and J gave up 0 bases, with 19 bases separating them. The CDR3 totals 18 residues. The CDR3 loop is CASNLRLRTDSGANVLTF. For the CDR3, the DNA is TGTGCCAGCAACCTTAGGCTGAGGACAGACTCTGGGGCCAACGTCCTGACTTTC.

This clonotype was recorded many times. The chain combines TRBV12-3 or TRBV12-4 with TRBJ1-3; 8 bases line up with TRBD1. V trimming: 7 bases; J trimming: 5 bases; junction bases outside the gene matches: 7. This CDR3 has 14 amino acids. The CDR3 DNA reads TGTGCCAGCACTCCCGGACAGGGAAGAAACACCATATATTTT. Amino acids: CASTPGQGRNTIYF.

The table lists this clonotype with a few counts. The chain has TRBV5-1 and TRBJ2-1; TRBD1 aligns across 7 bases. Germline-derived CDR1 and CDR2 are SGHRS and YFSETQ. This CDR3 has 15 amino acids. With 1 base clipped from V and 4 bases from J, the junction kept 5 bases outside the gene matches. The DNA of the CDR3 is TGCGCCAGCAGCTTGTATGGGACAGATTACAATGAGCAGTTCTTC. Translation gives CASSLYGTDYNEQFF. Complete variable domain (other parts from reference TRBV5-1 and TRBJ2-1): KAGVTQTPRYLIKTRGQQVTLSCSPISGHRSVSWYQQTPGQGLQFLFEYFSETQRNKGNFPGRFSGRQFSNSRSEMNVSTLELGDSALYLCASSLYGTDYNEQFFGPGTRLTVL.

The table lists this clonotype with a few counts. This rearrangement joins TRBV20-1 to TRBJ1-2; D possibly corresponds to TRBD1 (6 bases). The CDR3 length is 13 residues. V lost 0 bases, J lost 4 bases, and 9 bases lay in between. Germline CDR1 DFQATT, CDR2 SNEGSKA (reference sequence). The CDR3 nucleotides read TGCAGTGCTAGAGACGCAGGGGCCTATGGCTACACCTTC. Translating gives CSARDAGAYGYTF.

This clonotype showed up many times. CDR3 amino acids: CASSLAGGLLYNEQFF. The CDR3, as DNA: TGTGCCAGCAGCTTAGCGGGGGGACTTTTATACAATGAGCAGTTCTTC. V gene TRBV7-9 combines with J gene TRBJ2-1; D perhaps matches TRBD2 (6 bases). The CDR3 covers 16 residues. Deletions cut 0 bases from V and 4 bases from J, with 13 bases between. From germline, CDR1 is SEHNR and CDR2 FQNEAQ (reference sequence).

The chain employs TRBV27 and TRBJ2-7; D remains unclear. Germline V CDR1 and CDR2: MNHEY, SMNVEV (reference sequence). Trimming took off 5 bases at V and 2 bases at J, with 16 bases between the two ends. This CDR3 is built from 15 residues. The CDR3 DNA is TGTGCCAGCAGTATCGATTCGGACCGAACCTACGAGCAGTACTTC. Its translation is CASSIDSDRTYEQYF.

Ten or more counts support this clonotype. The CDR3 DNA sequence: TGCGCCAGCAGATCATTGGGACAGGGCTTTCTGTACTTC. Translating it yields CASRSLGQGFLYF. This rearrangement joins TRBV5-1 to TRBJ2-4, with 9 bases identical to TRBD1. Germline V gene data show CDR1 as SGHRS and CDR2 as YFSETQ. CDR3 length: 13 amino acids. With 5 bases clipped from V and 15 bases from J, the junction kept 12 bases outside the gene matches.

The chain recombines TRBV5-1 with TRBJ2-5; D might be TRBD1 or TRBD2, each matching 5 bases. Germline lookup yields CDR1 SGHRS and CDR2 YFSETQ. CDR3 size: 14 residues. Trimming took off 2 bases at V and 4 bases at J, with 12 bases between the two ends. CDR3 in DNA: TGCGCCAGCAGCTTAGAGGTGGGGGTAGAGACCCAGTACTTC. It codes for CASSLEVGVETQYF.